This T cell receptor beta chain was retrieved from a study of T cell responses to AZD1222 COVID-19 vaccine. CDR1 and CDR2 (germline): LNHDA, SQIVND (reference sequence). CDR3 length equals 15 residues. V dropped 5 bases and J dropped 0; count of bases not matched to a gene: 3. Libraries were prepared by immunoSEQ multiplex PCR; TCRdb keeps only in-frame clonotypes and omits some of them. The sample lists just under 85,000 clones, around 88% occurring once. Whole-study results and caveats: Unmutated variant regions reportedly attract nearly half of all spike-specific TCRs. Seropositivity was recorded at baseline in only 5 or 6 AZD1222 recipients.

On this clone: Antigen unknown.

The chain is built from TRBV19 and TRBJ2-7, with TRBD1 identical over 11 bases. The receptor's source is an adult in good health. Sequences were derived from peripheral blood, sampled on day 0 of AZD1222 vaccination. DNA of the CDR3: TGTGCCAGTAGTGCCGGGACAGGGGGCTCCTACGAGCAGTACTTC. Translated, it gives CASSAGTGGSYEQYF.